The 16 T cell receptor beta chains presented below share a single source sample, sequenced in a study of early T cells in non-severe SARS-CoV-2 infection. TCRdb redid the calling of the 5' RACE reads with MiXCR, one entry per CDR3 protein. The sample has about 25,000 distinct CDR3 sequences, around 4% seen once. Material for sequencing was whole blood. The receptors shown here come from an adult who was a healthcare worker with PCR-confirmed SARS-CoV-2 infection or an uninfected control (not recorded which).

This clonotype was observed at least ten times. The CDR3 sequence: CSVPTSGSTDTQYF. CDR3 sequence (DNA): TGCAGCGTGCCTACTAGCGGTAGCACAGATACGCAGTATTTT. The J gene is TRBJ2-3, the V gene TRBV29-1, with TRBD2 matching over 8 bases. The CDR3 has 14 residues. Germline V gene lookup returns CDR1 SQVTM and CDR2 ANQGSEA. The V gene end was trimmed by 6 bases and the J gene end by 0 bases; junction bases not matched to a gene: 5.

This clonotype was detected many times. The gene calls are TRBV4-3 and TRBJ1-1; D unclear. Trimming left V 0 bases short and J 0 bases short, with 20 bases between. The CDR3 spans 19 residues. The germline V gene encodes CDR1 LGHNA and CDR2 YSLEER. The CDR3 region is CASSQDPQITRFMNTEAFF. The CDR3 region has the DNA TGCGCCAGCAGCCAAGATCCCCAAATTACCCGCTTCATGAACACTGAAGCTTTCTTT.

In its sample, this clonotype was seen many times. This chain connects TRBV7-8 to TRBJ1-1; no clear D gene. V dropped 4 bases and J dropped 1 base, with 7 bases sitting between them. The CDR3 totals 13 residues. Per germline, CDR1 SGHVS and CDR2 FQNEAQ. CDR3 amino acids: CASSSNWNTEAFF. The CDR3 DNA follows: TGTGCCAGCAGCTCCAACTGGAACACTGAAGCTTTCTTT.

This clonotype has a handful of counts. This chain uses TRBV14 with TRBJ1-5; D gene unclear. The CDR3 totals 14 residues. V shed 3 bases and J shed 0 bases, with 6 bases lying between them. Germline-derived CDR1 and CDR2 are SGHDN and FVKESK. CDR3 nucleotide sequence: TGTGCCAGCAGCCATCTCGGTAGCAATCAGCCCCAGCATTTT. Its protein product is CASSHLGSNQPQHF.

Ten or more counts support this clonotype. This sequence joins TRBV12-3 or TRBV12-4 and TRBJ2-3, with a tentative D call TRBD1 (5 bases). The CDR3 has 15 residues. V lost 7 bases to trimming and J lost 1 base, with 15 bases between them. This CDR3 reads CASTSLGVGTDTQYF. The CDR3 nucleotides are TGTGCCAGCACCTCCTTAGGGGTGGGCACAGATACGCAGTATTTT.

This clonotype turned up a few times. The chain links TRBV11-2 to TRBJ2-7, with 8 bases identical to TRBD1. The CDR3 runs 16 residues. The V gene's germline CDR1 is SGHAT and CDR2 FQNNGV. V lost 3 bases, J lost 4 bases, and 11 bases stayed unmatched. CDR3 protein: CASSLIRGRGQYEQYV. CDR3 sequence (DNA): TGTGCCAGCAGCTTGATTCGAGGCAGGGGGCAGTACGAGCAGTACGTC.

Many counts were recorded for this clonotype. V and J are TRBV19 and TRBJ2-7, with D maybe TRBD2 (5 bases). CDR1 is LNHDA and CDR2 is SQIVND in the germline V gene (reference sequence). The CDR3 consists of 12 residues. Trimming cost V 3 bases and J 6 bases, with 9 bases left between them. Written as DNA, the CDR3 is TGTGCCAGTAGTATGGGCCGGGGCGAGCAGTACTTC. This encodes CASSMGRGEQYF.

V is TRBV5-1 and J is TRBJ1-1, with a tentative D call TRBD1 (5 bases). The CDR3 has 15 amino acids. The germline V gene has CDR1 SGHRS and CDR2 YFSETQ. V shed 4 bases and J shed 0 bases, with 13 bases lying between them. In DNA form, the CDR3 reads TGCGCCAGCAGCAACGGACACCCTATGAACACTGAAGCTTTCTTT. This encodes CASSNGHPMNTEAFF.

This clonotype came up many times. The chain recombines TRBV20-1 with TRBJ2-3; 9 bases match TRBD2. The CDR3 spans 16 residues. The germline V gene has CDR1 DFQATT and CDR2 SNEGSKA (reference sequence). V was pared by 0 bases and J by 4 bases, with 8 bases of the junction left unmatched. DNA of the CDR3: TGCAGTGCTAGAGATCGGCTAGCGGGGCCAGCAGATACGCAGTATTTT. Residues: CSARDRLAGPADTQYF.

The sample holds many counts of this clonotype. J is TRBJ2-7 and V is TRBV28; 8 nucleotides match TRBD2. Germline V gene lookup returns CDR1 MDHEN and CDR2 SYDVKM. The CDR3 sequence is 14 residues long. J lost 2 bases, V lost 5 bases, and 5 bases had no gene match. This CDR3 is CASSDRGGPYEQYV. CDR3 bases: TGTGCCAGCAGTGACCGGGGGGGGCCCTACGAGCAGTACGTC.

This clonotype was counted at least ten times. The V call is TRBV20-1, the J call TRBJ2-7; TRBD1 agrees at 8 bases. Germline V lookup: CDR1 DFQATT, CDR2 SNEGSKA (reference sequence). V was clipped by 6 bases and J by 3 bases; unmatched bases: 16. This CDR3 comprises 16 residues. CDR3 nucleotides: TGCAGTGCACCCGCCCCTCTGAGACAGGGGAGCTACGAGCAGTACTTC. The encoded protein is CSAPAPLRQGSYEQYF.

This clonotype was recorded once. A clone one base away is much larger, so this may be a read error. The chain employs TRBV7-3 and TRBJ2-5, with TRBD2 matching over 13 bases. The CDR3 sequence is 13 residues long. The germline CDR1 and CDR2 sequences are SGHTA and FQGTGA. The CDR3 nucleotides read TGTGCCAGCAGCTTGGGACTAGCGGGACTCCAGTCCTTC. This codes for CASSLGLAGLQSF.

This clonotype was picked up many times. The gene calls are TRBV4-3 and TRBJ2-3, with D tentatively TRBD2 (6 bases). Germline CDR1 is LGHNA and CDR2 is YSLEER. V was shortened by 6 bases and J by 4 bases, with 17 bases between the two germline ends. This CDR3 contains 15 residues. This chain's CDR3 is CASRKELLASDTQYF. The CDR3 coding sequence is TGCGCCAGCAGAAAAGAGCTTCTAGCGTCAGATACGCAGTATTTT.

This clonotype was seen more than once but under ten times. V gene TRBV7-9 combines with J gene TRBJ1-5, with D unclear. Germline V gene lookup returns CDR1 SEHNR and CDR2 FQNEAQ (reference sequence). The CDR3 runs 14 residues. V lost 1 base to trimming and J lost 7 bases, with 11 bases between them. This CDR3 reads CASSLDTAAQPQHF. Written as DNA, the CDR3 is TGTGCCAGCAGCTTAGACACGGCCGCCCAGCCCCAGCATTTT.

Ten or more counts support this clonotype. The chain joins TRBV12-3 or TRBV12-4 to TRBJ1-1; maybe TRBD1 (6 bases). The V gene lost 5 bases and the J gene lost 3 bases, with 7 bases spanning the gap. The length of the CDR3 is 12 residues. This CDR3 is CASSQGYTEAFF. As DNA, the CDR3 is TGTGCCAGCAGTCAGGGGTACACTGAAGCTTTCTTT.

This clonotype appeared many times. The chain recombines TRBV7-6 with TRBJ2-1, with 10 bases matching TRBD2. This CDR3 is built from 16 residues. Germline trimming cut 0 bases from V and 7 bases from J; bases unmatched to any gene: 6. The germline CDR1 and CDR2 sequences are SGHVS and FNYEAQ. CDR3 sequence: CASSLATASGSNEQFF. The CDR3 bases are TGTGCCAGCAGCTTAGCCACAGCTAGCGGGAGTAATGAGCAGTTCTTC.